One TCR beta chain is described in this entry. This record belongs to a study of memory CD4+ T cells and cytomegalovirus serostatus. The sort gate was single viable CD3+CD4+CD8-CD45RO+ cells for memory CD4+ T cells. This CDR3 region has 12 residues. Germline assignment: CDR1 MNHEY and CDR2 SMNVEV (reference sequence). The V gene lost 4 bases and the J gene lost 7 bases, with 10 bases spanning the gap. The method was immunoSEQ multiplex PCR; TCRdb's version includes in-frame clones alone and lacks a portion of them. The sample holds roughly 53,000 clones, around 78% seen once. The sample consisted of memory CD4+ T cells from blood. The genes are TRBV27 and TRBJ1-2, with no clear D. This clonotype was sampled from an adult in good health and CMV-seronegative. The CDR3 protein is CASSSPVGGYTF. CDR3 DNA: TGTGCCAGCAGTTCCCCGGTGGGTGGCTACACCTTC.